Described below is a single TCR beta chain sequence and its context. In the authors' workflow: Estimates of nucleated cell counts were drawn from the amplification of reference gene primers. This table comes from immunoSEQ multiplex PCR, and its TCRdb copy is limited to in-frame clones, with some not included. That table furnishes V, J and clone size, whereas the DNA furnished D and trimming. The sample carries under 95,000 clones, 80% to 95% recorded once. This specimen belongs to a study of blood T cell repertoires in COVID-19. Study background: From T cells, B-cell-depleted T cells, or PBMCs came the material, which was cDNA or gDNA.

The CDR3 runs to 14 residues. Unmatched junction bases numbered 7, after V lost 6 bases and J lost 4 bases. Germline V CDR1 and CDR2: ENHRY, SYGVKD. The chain combines TRBV10-3 with TRBJ2-7, with TRBD1 matching 9 bases. This sequence originates from a woman in her 50s in a cohort sampled during active COVID-19. The sample was peripheral blood. The CDR3 coding sequence is TGTGCCATCAGGGCCGGGACAGGGAGATACGAGCAGTACTTC. It codes for CAIRAGTGRYEQYF.